The 28 T cell receptor beta chains reported below all come from one sample, sequenced in a study of T cells in women clearing cervical HPV infection. Profiled with immunoSEQ multiplex PCR; TCRdb holds only in-frame clones, not every one. This table lists under 30,000 clones. The sample comprised blood buffy coat. The receptors shown here come from a woman between 18 and 70 years old with a cervical HPV16 infection that either progressed to CIN3+ or cleared (not recorded which).

Regarding this clone: The read gets to within 3 residues of the CDR3 end, and the germline J gene fills in the rest. V usage is TRBV30 and J usage is TRBJ2-2; tentative D call: TRBD2 (5 bases). V lost 3 bases, J lost 3 bases, and 8 bases lay in between. The CDR3 runs 13 residues. The germline V gene encodes CDR1 GTSNPN and CDR2 SVGIG (reference sequence). CDR3 DNA, as far as it was read: TGTGCCTGGAGACTAGATCACACCGGGGAG. It codes for CAWRLDHTGE. The full-length CDR3 reads as CAWRLDHTGELFF.

As for this clone: The read terminates 3 residues before the CDR3 end, so the remaining end is supplied by the germline J gene. The chain couples TRBV5-4 to TRBJ2-7; possible D gene TRBD1, 5 bases. Germline CDR1 SGHNT, CDR2 YYREEE (reference sequence). The CDR3 is 13 amino acids. V gave up 2 bases and J gave up 3 bases, with 9 bases separating them. CDR3 DNA (partial): TGTGCCAGCAGCTTTGGACACAACTACGAG. As protein: CASSFGHNYE. The entire CDR3 sequence reads CASSFGHNYEQYF. Together with reference TRBV5-4 and TRBJ2-7, the CDR3 gives the full variable domain: ETGVTQSPTHLIKTRGQQVTLRCSSQSGHNTVSWYQQALGQGPQFIFQYYREEENGRGNFPPRFSGLQFPNYSSELNVNALELDDSALYLCASSFGHNYEQYFGPGTRLTVT.

On this clone itself: The sequence runs out 3 residues before the end of the CDR3; the remainder is reconstructed from the germline J gene. This chain joins TRBV5-1 and TRBJ2-7; D call uncertain. V was trimmed by 0 bases and J by 2 bases, leaving 12 bases between them. The CDR3 has 15 amino acids. In germline, CDR1 is SGHRS, CDR2 YFSETQ. CDR3 region: CASSLALTDTYEQYF. CDR3 DNA, as far as it was read: TGCGCCAGCAGCTTGGCTTTAACAGACACCTACGAG.

Details on this clone: The read ends 3 residues early relative to the CDR3; the germline J gene fills the gap. Other DNA sequences in the sample encode the same CDR3. This chain joins TRBV13 and TRBJ1-2, with TRBD1 as a possible D gene (5 bases). The CDR3 sequence is 16 residues long. The V gene's germline CDR1 is PRHDT and CDR2 FYEKMQ (reference sequence). The CDR3 DNA, read in part, is TGTGCCAGCAGCTTATCTCTTACTGAGGGGAGTGAGGGT. Translation gives CASSLSLTEGSEG. The full-length CDR3 reads as CASSLSLTEGSEGYTF.

About this clone itself: The read terminates 3 residues before the CDR3 end, so the remaining end is supplied by the germline J gene. This rearrangement joins TRBV30 to TRBJ2-3; TRBD2 matches 7 bases. J was trimmed by 1 base and V by 0 bases; bases with no gene match: 4. The CDR3 totals 15 residues. Germline V gene data show CDR1 as GTSNPN and CDR2 as SVGIG (reference sequence). The CDR3 sequence: CAWSVASGGTDTQYF. The part of the CDR3 DNA that was read is TGTGCCTGGAGTGTAGCGAGCGGGGGCACAGATACG.

In regard to this clone: From the germline J gene comes the end of the CDR3, since the read stops 3 residues before it. The V gene is TRBV7-9, the J gene TRBJ1-5; D might be TRBD1 (5 bases). Looked up from germline, CDR1 is SEHNR and CDR2 is FQNEAQ (reference sequence). The V gene lost 2 bases and the J gene lost 5 bases, with 10 bases spanning the gap. The CDR3 is made up of 14 amino acids. Here the CDR3 reads CASSLNQGHQPQHF. The CDR3 bases that were read are TGTGCCAGCAGCTTAAATCAGGGCCATCAGCCC.

To note about this clone: With the read ending 3 residues before the CDR3 end, the germline J gene is used to fill in that end. The rearrangement joins TRBV19 to TRBJ1-4, with TRBD1 matching 7 bases. The germline CDR1 and CDR2 sequences are LNHDA and SQIVND (reference sequence). This CDR3 comprises 18 residues. The part of the CDR3 DNA that was read is TGTGCCAGTAGTGCCACAGGGGTAACAAGTTCTGGGGCCAACGTA. Translating it yields CASSATGVTSSGANV. The complete CDR3 protein is CASSATGVTSSGANVLFF. The full variable domain, in which reference TRBV19 and TRBJ1-4 provide the parts outside the CDR3, is DGGITQSPKYLFRKEGQNVTLSCEQNLNHDAMYWYRQDPGQGLRLIYYSQIVNDFQKGDIAEGYSVSREKKESFPLTVTSAQKNPTAFYLCASSATGVTSSGANVLFFGSGTQLSVL.

Turning to this clone: The CDR3 end is not reached by the read, which stops 3 residues before it; the germline J gene fills it in. V is TRBV20-1 and J is TRBJ2-7; 10 bases map to TRBD1. V was pared by 5 bases and J by 6 bases, with 13 bases of the junction left unmatched. The CDR3 contains 15 residues. In germline, CDR1 is DFQATT, CDR2 SNEGSKA (reference sequence). CDR3 sequence: CSAALPGQGKAEQYF. The CDR3 bases that were read are TGCAGTGCTGCTCTACCGGGACAGGGGAAGGCCGAG.

As regards this clone: A read error may account for a junction end that differs from germline. The read halts 3 residues ahead of the CDR3 end, with the missing end drawn from the germline J gene. The same CDR3 is also encoded by other DNA sequences in this sample. The chain joins TRBV11-3 to TRBJ1-3, with 7 bases matching TRBD1. This CDR3 region has 14 residues. Germline CDR1 SGHNT, CDR2 YENEEA. CDR3 bases read: TGTGCCAGCAGCCACAGGGACAGAGGAAACACT. It yields the protein CASSHRDRGNT. In full, the CDR3 reads CASSHRDRGNTIYF.

Concerning this clone: Read sequence stops 3 residues before the CDR3 end, and the germline J gene provides the missing end. The chain carries TRBV7-9 and TRBJ1-2; 8 nucleotides line up with TRBD1. Germline V CDR1 and CDR2: SEHNR, FQNEAQ (reference sequence). The CDR3 runs to 15 residues. The CDR3 reads CASSTRDRPYNDYTF. The DNA read from the CDR3 is TGTGCCAGCAGTACCCGGGACAGGCCCTACAATGAC.

This clone registers medium-sized by frequency. The read stops 3 residues short of the end of the CDR3; the missing end is completed from the germline J gene. The V and J genes are TRBV7-6 and TRBJ2-3, with 7 bases aligning to TRBD2. Unmatched junction bases numbered 5, after V lost 2 bases and J lost 6 bases. The germline V gene has CDR1 SGHVS and CDR2 FNYEAQ. The CDR3 contains 14 residues. CDR3 DNA (partial): TGTGCCAGCAGCTTAACCGGGGGAGGGGATACG. Amino acid sequence: CASSLTGGGDT. The complete CDR3 sequence is CASSLTGGGDTQYF.

With respect to this clone: From the germline J gene comes the end of the CDR3, since the read stops 3 residues before it. The chain joins TRBV7-2 to TRBJ1-1, with 8 bases aligning to TRBD1. Germline values: CDR1 SGHTA, CDR2 FQGNSA. The CDR3 length is 15 residues. Trimming removed 4 bases from V and 4 bases from J; junction bases left unmatched: 8. CDR3 DNA, as far as it was read: TGTGCCAGCAGCTCCCCCTTCGACAGGGGCACTGAA. Its translation: CASSSPFDRGTE. The full CDR3 protein is CASSSPFDRGTEAFF. The entire variable domain, with the rest obtained from reference TRBV7-2 and TRBJ1-1, is as follows: GAGVSQSPSNKVTEKGKDVELRCDPISGHTALYWYRQSLGQGLEFLIYFQGNSAPDKSGLPSDRFSAERTGGSVSTLTIQRTQQEDSAVYLCASSSPFDRGTEAFFGQGTRLTVV.

Regarding this clone: The read gets to within 3 residues of the CDR3 end, and the germline J gene fills in the rest. The V call is TRBV20-1, the J call TRBJ2-1; D is ambiguous. This CDR3 contains 15 residues. Germline lookup yields CDR1 DFQATT and CDR2 SNEGSKA (reference sequence). The V and J ends lost 3 bases and 0 bases respectively, with 12 bases between them. The CDR3 here is CSASRKLVSYNEQFF. Partial CDR3 DNA: TGCAGTGCTAGCCGCAAACTTGTCTCCTACAATGAG.

Notes on this clone: The missing CDR3 end, 3 residues past where the read stops, is filled in from the germline J gene. The rearrangement joins TRBV19 to TRBJ2-3, with D possibly matching TRBD1 (6 bases). Germline V gives CDR1 LNHDA, CDR2 SQIVND (reference sequence). The CDR3 sequence is 15 residues long. CDR3 region: CASRIIQGIDQPQYF. CDR3 bases read: TGTGCCAGTAGGATTATACAGGGTATCGATCAGCCG.

A remark on this clone: The read terminates 3 residues before the CDR3 end, so the remaining end is supplied by the germline J gene. The chain recombines TRBV12-3 or TRBV12-4 with TRBJ1-5; the D is unclear. The V and J ends lost 6 bases and 2 bases respectively, with 20 bases between them. The CDR3 covers 17 residues. The DNA read from the CDR3 is TGTGCCAGCAGCCCAATAAGCAACCAAAGGGGCAATCAGCCC. This translates into CASSPISNQRGNQP. In full, the CDR3 is CASSPISNQRGNQPQHF.

With regard to this clone: With the read ending 3 residues before the CDR3 end, the germline J gene is used to fill in that end. The V gene is TRBV29-1, the J gene TRBJ2-3; TRBD1 is a possible D gene (8 bases). Germline lookup yields CDR1 SQVTM and CDR2 ANQGSEA. There are 13 residues in the CDR3. The CDR3 spells CSVSGTGNQPQYF. The covered CDR3 bases are TGCAGCGTGAGCGGGACAGGCAATCAGCCG.

To note about this clone: The read is 3 residues too short to cover the CDR3 end, so that end is filled in from the germline J gene. This sequence joins TRBV7-9 and TRBJ1-2, with D unclear. Germline loops: CDR1 SEHNR, CDR2 FQNEAQ (reference sequence). This CDR3 has 12 residues. CDR3 DNA (partial): TGTGCCAGCAGCTTAGAAAGCGAACTC. Translated, it gives CASSLESEL. The CDR3 reads in full as CASSLESELYTF.

A remark on this clone: The observed sequence ends 3 residues before the CDR3 terminus, with the missing tail filled in from the germline J gene. This chain links TRBV12-5 with TRBJ2-3; TRBD2 matches at 8 bases. The ends lost 3 bases at V and 0 bases at J; junction bases unmatched: 5. The germline gives CDR1 LGHNT, CDR2 FRNRAP. This CDR3 spans 16 amino acids. The CDR3 here is CASGLSSGLSTDTQYF. The sequenced CDR3 bases are TGTGCTAGTGGTTTATCTAGCGGGCTTAGCACAGATACG.

Turning to this clone: The CDR3 extends 3 residues past the end of the read, so its final part is completed from the germline J gene. This sequence joins TRBV15 and TRBJ2-5; TRBD2 agrees at 13 bases. Trimming cost V 4 bases and J 4 bases; bases outside gene matches: 6. The CDR3 totals 16 residues. Germline V CDR1 and CDR2: LNHNV, YYDKDF (reference sequence). The CDR3 spells CATSTRLAGGAETQYF. Partial CDR3 DNA: TGTGCCACCAGCACCAGACTAGCGGGAGGAGCAGAGACC.

About this clone: The read is 3 residues too short to cover the CDR3 end, so that end is filled in from the germline J gene. V and J are TRBV29-1 and TRBJ2-5; D tentatively reads TRBD1 or TRBD2 (5 bases each). Germline CDR1 SQVTM, CDR2 ANQGSEA. The ends were cut back, 4 bases at V and 4 bases at J, with 13 bases in the middle. There are 13 residues in the CDR3. The CDR3 reads CSVAGSRVETQYF. The CDR3 DNA, read in part, is TGCAGCGTTGCTGGGAGCAGGGTAGAGACC.

Concerning this clone itself: The CDR3 is cut off 3 residues early in the read; its end comes from the germline J gene. V gene TRBV20-1 combines with J gene TRBJ1-1; 8 bases map to TRBD1. CDR1 is DFQATT, CDR2 SNEGSKA, per germline (reference sequence). CDR3 length: 15 residues. Incomplete CDR3 DNA: TGCAGTGCTAGAAACTTCGGACAGGGTTTTCCCGAA. Protein product: CSARNFGQGFPE. The full CDR3 protein reads CSARNFGQGFPEAFF.

Points on this clone: The CDR3 is cut off 3 residues early in the read; its end comes from the germline J gene. V and J are TRBV7-2 and TRBJ1-2; tentative D call: TRBD1 (5 bases). Germline lookup yields CDR1 SGHTA and CDR2 FQGNSA. CDR3 length: 16 amino acids. CDR3 DNA (partial): TGTGCCAGCAGCTTAGCGGGACTAGCGGGCCACAATGAC. It yields the protein CASSLAGLAGHND. From start to end, the CDR3 is CASSLAGLAGHNDYTF.

Notes on this clone: The read terminates 3 residues ahead of where the CDR3 ends, so the germline J gene completes it. The rearrangement joins TRBV11-2 to TRBJ1-2; D gene ambiguous. Germline assignment: CDR1 SGHAT and CDR2 FQNNGV. The CDR3 covers 15 residues. The CDR3 bases that were read are TGTGCCAGCAGCTTATTGGCGGGAGAGGGTGAGACC. Its translation is CASSLLAGEGET. The whole CDR3 reads CASSLLAGEGETYTF.

As to this clone: The sequence runs out 3 residues before the end of the CDR3; the remainder is reconstructed from the germline J gene. This chain links TRBV30 with TRBJ2-2; a weak D match, TRBD2 (5 bases). V dropped 4 bases and J dropped 6 bases, with 18 bases sitting between them. Germline V gene sequence: CDR1 GTSNPN, CDR2 SVGIG (reference sequence). The CDR3 is made up of 15 amino acids. CDR3 DNA (partial): TGTGCCTGGACTCTCTTTGGCGCGGGCCCCGGGGAG. Encoded protein: CAWTLFGAGPGE. The entire CDR3 protein is CAWTLFGAGPGELFF.

Note on this clone: Read coverage stops 3 residues before the CDR3 terminus; the germline J gene supplies the remainder. This chain uses TRBV5-1 with TRBJ1-4; D possibly corresponds to TRBD1 (6 bases). Trimming removed 2 bases from V and 4 bases from J, with 12 bases in between. CDR1 and CDR2 (germline): SGHRS, YFSETQ. This CDR3 contains 15 residues. The CDR3 here is CASSFMGAVNEKLFF. Partial CDR3 DNA: TGCGCCAGCAGCTTTATGGGGGCGGTTAATGAAAAA.

With regard to this clone: The CDR3 end lies 3 residues beyond the end of the read and is filled in from the germline J gene. V gene TRBV6-7 combines with J gene TRBJ1-5, with TRBD1 matching over 10 bases. TRBV6-7 is noted as an ORF with a role that remains uncertain. This CDR3 contains 18 residues. Trimming took 0 bases from V and 6 from J; bases not matched to a gene: 11. The sequenced part of the CDR3 DNA is TGTGCCAGCAGTTACTCAGAGAGCATCCGGGACAGGGGTCAGCCC. Protein: CASSYSESIRDRGQP. The entire CDR3 is CASSYSESIRDRGQPQHF.

Note on this clone: The read gets to within 3 residues of the CDR3 end, and the germline J gene fills in the rest. This chain joins TRBV7-9 and TRBJ1-2, with no clear D. Germline loops: CDR1 SEHNR, CDR2 FQNEAQ (reference sequence). The CDR3 runs 13 residues. V lost 6 bases, J lost 2 bases, and 10 bases lay in between. CDR3: CASSFDGNYGYTF. The CDR3 bases that were read are TGTGCCAGCAGTTTCGACGGGAACTATGGC.

Comment on this clone: Sequencing ends 3 residues short of the CDR3 end; the germline J gene provides the rest. The rearrangement links TRBV2 to TRBJ1-5; 7 nucleotides match TRBD1. Germline V CDR1 and CDR2: SNHLY, FYNNEI. With V trimmed by 7 bases and J by 4 bases, 10 bases remained unmatched. The CDR3 extends over 15 amino acids. The covered CDR3 bases are TGTGCCAGCACCCAGGAGGAGGGGGCTAATCAGCCC. Protein sequence: CASTQEEGANQP. The full CDR3 is CASTQEEGANQPQHF.